This passage covers 22 T cell receptor beta chains from one sample sequenced in a study of CD8+ T cells in alopecia areata. The treatment was: oral pan-JAK inhibitor, 5-10 mg twice daily. Sequencing relied on a cDNA template that was reverse transcribed from extracted RNA. The method was immunoSEQ multiplex PCR; TCRdb's version includes in-frame clones alone and lacks a portion of them. The table has about 160,000 clones, around 59% seen once. The sequencing used CD4+ T cells sorted from blood, collected at week 24, from a patient treated with tofacitinib. Receptors originate from a human donor with alopecia areata.

The V call is TRBV5-6, the J call TRBJ2-7, with TRBD1 identical over 8 bases. The V and J ends lost 3 bases and 4 bases, in that order; junction bases with no gene match: 9. The CDR3 is 15 amino acids. Germline V CDR1 and CDR2: SGHDT, YYEEEE. The CDR3 coding sequence is TGTGCCAGCAGCTCGTACGACAGGGGAATGTACGAGCAGTACTTC. Its translation is CASSSYDRGMYEQYF.

A remark on this clone: Distinct nucleotide sequences in the sample also encode this CDR3. The V and J genes are TRBV29-1 and TRBJ1-1, with D tentatively TRBD1 (6 bases). This CDR3 contains 13 residues. Trimming cost V 2 bases and J 0 bases, with 7 bases left between them. Germline-derived CDR1 and CDR2 are SQVTM and ANQGSEA. The CDR3 reads CSVERQVNTEAFF. CDR3 sequence (DNA): TGCAGCGTTGAAAGACAGGTGAACACTGAAGCTTTCTTT.

J is TRBJ2-1 and V is TRBV30; D remains unclear. The V end was cut by 3 bases, the J end by 7 bases, with 13 bases between. Germline V CDR1 and CDR2: GTSNPN, SVGIG (reference sequence). This CDR3 spans 13 amino acids. The CDR3 region has the DNA TGTGCCTGGAGGCAAGACGTGCGAAATGAGCAGTTCTTC. Its protein product is CAWRQDVRNEQFF.

CDR3 sequence: CASSLTTPGYEQYF. CDR3 coding DNA: TGCGCCAGCAGCCTCACCACACCAGGCTACGAGCAGTACTTC. The rearrangement links TRBV4-3 to TRBJ2-7, with unresolved D. The germline V and J ends were trimmed by 4 bases and 3 bases, with 13 bases remaining between them. CDR3 size: 14 residues. CDR1 and CDR2 from the germline V gene are LGHNA and YSLEER.

J is TRBJ1-2 and V is TRBV14; no definite D call. The CDR3 has 17 residues. CDR1 and CDR2 (germline): SGHDN, FVKESK. V was clipped by 1 base and J by 1 base, with 16 bases between them. The chain's CDR3 is CASSQVSTGLFNYGYTF. The CDR3 nucleotides are TGTGCCAGCAGCCAAGTATCTACCGGGCTGTTTAACTATGGCTACACCTTC.

The chain is built from TRBV7-2 and TRBJ1-2; D is unresolved. The CDR3 consists of 15 residues. V shed 5 bases and J shed 5 bases, with 18 bases lying between them. Germline V gene data show CDR1 as SGHTA and CDR2 as FQGNSA. The CDR3 spells CASSPWPSKGYGYTF. CDR3 coding DNA: TGTGCCAGCAGCCCGTGGCCTTCGAAGGGATATGGCTACACCTTC.

The CDR3 DNA is TGTGCCAGCAGCGAACAGGGAGGGGCGGGCAAAAACATTCAGTACTTC. Protein sequence: CASSEQGGAGKNIQYF. V is TRBV7-9 and J is TRBJ2-4, with D maybe TRBD2 (7 bases). Trimming pared 5 bases from V and 3 bases from J, leaving 17 bases between. The CDR3 is 16 residues long. Germline V lookup: CDR1 SEHNR, CDR2 FQNEAQ (reference sequence).

This rearrangement joins TRBV25-1 to TRBJ2-5, with D possibly matching TRBD2 (7 bases). The V and J ends lost 5 bases and 2 bases respectively, with 15 bases between them. CDR3 size: 15 residues. Looked up from germline, CDR1 is MGHDK and CDR2 is SYGVNS. CDR3 DNA: TGTGCCAGCAGTTTTGCGGGGGCGGTACAAGAGACCCAGTACTTC. Translating gives CASSFAGAVQETQYF.

Concerning this clone: The sample holds other DNA sequences that translate to the same CDR3. V usage is TRBV2 and J usage is TRBJ1-1; a possible D gene is TRBD1 (5 bases). The CDR3 runs 13 residues. Per the germline V gene, CDR1 is SNHLY and CDR2 is FYNNEI. Between the trimmed V and J ends, which lost 5 bases and 1 base, there was a span of 8 bases. The CDR3 DNA is TGTGCCAGCAGTCAAGGGGAGAACACTGAAGCTTTCTTT. Its protein product is CASSQGENTEAFF. Looking up the rest from reference TRBV2 and TRBJ1-1 gives the full variable domain: EPEVTQTPSHQVTQMGQEVILRCVPISNHLYFYWYRQILGQKVEFLVSFYNNEISEKSEIFDDQFSVERPDGSNFTLKIRSTKLEDSAMYFCASSQGENTEAFFGQGTRLTVV.

This rearrangement joins TRBV7-9 to TRBJ2-5; possibly TRBD1 or TRBD2 for D (5 bases each). This CDR3 is 16 amino acids long. V dropped 1 base and J dropped 0 bases, with 12 bases sitting between them. Germline CDR1 and CDR2: SEHNR and FQNEAQ (reference sequence). The CDR3 loop reads CASSLDPGTDQETQYF. The CDR3 nucleotides read TGTGCCAGCAGCTTAGATCCCGGGACGGACCAAGAGACCCAGTACTTC.

This clone was seen a few times. A much larger clone lies one base from this, so it may be a read error. The rearrangement uses TRBV4-1 and TRBJ2-7; 7 bases fit TRBD1. Germline-derived CDR1 and CDR2 are MGHRA and YSYEKL. J was trimmed by 0 bases and V by 6 bases; bases with no gene match: 2. The CDR3 spans 13 residues. The CDR3 bases are TGCGCCAGCAGAGGGGACAGCTCCTACGAGCAGTACTTC. Translating gives CASRGDSSYEQYF.

This chain joins TRBV9 and TRBJ1-6; D is possibly TRBD1 (5 bases). V lost 4 bases and J 7 bases, leaving 9 bases between the germline ends. The V gene's germline CDR1 is SGDLS and CDR2 YYNGEE. The CDR3 consists of 13 residues. This CDR3 reads CASSPGPNSPLHF. CDR3 DNA: TGTGCCAGCAGCCCGGGACCCAATTCACCCCTCCACTTT.

The chain links TRBV29-1 to TRBJ2-7; TRBD2 aligns across 7 bases. J gave up 9 bases and V 3 bases, and 11 bases lay outside the gene matches. Germline loops: CDR1 SQVTM, CDR2 ANQGSEA. CDR3 length: 13 amino acids. CDR3 loop: CSVDLTTGGGQYF. CDR3 DNA: TGCAGCGTTGACTTGACGACGGGGGGAGGGCAGTACTTC.

The table lists this clone with a few counts. The chain couples TRBV10-3 to TRBJ2-7; 7 bases map to TRBD1. Unmatched junction bases numbered 5, after V lost 3 bases and J lost 0 bases. This CDR3 spans 15 amino acids. Germline CDR1 ENHRY, CDR2 SYGVKD. The CDR3 DNA sequence: TGTGCCATCAGTGATGTGGGACAGACCTCCTACGAGCAGTACTTC. Translating gives CAISDVGQTSYEQYF.

This clone was seen a handful of times. The rearrangement joins TRBV10-3 to TRBJ2-6; D may be TRBD1 (7 bases). V dropped 6 bases and J dropped 2 bases, with 26 bases sitting between them. There are 20 residues in the CDR3. From germline, CDR1 is ENHRY and CDR2 SYGVKD. DNA for the CDR3: TGTGCCATCAGCCCGACATCAGGGGGGACAGTGGGCGCTGGGGCCAACGTCCTGACTTTC. It encodes CAISPTSGGTVGAGANVLTF.

The chain recombines TRBV5-6 with TRBJ2-3, with D hard to call. There are 13 residues in the CDR3. V was trimmed by 1 base and J by 2 bases, leaving 5 bases between them. Germline V gives CDR1 SGHDT, CDR2 YYEEEE. The CDR3 DNA follows: TGTGCCAGCAGCTTGCAGGTCACAGATACGCAGTATTTT. It codes for CASSLQVTDTQYF.

This clone was counted between two and nine times. The J gene is TRBJ2-3, the V gene TRBV7-3, with D perhaps matching TRBD1 (5 bases). This CDR3 has 13 residues. Trimming took off 7 bases at V and 9 bases at J, with 17 bases between the two ends. Germline lookup yields CDR1 SGHTA and CDR2 FQGTGA. CDR3 DNA: TGTGCCAGCACTCCAGGGCCTAGTTCCACGCAGTATTTT. Translating gives CASTPGPSSTQYF.

This sequence joins TRBV11-2 and TRBJ2-5, with D possibly matching TRBD1 (5 bases). Germline CDR1 and CDR2: SGHAT and FQNNGV. CDR3 size: 15 residues. V lost 7 bases and J lost 2, with 17 bases in between. In nucleotides, the CDR3 is TGTGCCAGCAACACTTTCGGACATCCTCAAGAGACCCAGTACTTC. Translated: CASNTFGHPQETQYF. The full variable domain, its missing parts supplied by reference TRBV11-2 and TRBJ2-5, is EAGVAQSPRYKIIEKRQSVAFWCNPISGHATLYWYQQILGQGPKLLIQFQNNGVVDDSQLPKDRFSAERLKGVDSTLKIQPAKLEDSAVYLCASNTFGHPQETQYFGPGTRLLVL.

This clone was detected a few times. The chain recombines TRBV30 with TRBJ2-5, with 8 bases fitting TRBD1. The CDR3 is made up of 13 amino acids. CDR1 is GTSNPN, CDR2 SVGIG, per germline (reference sequence). The ends lost 3 bases at V and 2 bases at J; junction bases unmatched: 2. CDR3: CAWSRTGQETQYF. The CDR3 nucleotides read TGTGCCTGGAGCCGGACAGGGCAAGAGACCCAGTACTTC.

The table lists this clone with a count of one. The J gene is TRBJ1-2, the V gene TRBV19; D remains ambiguous. Germline CDR1 and CDR2: LNHDA and SQIVND (reference sequence). The CDR3 extends over 14 amino acids. V was clipped by 8 bases and J by 2 bases, with 15 bases between them. This CDR3 is CASSREASNYGYTF. In nucleotides, the CDR3 is TGTGCCAGTTCTAGGGAGGCCTCCAACTATGGCTACACCTTC.

The chain uses TRBV30 and TRBJ2-1; TRBD1 matches 9 bases. CDR1 is GTSNPN, CDR2 SVGIG, per germline (reference sequence). This CDR3 region has 14 residues. The J segment lost 7 bases and the V segment lost 2 bases, leaving 6 bases of the junction unmatched. This CDR3 is CAWSSDRGMNEQFF. The CDR3 DNA sequence: TGTGCCTGGAGTTCCGACAGGGGGATGAATGAGCAGTTCTTC.

The V call is TRBV5-1, the J call TRBJ1-5; D is unclear. CDR3 size: 14 residues. The germline gives CDR1 SGHRS, CDR2 YFSETQ. The V end was cut by 0 bases, the J end by 6 bases, with 10 bases between. DNA of the CDR3: TGCGCCAGCAGCTTGGAGCCGGAGCGTCAGCCCCAGCATTTT. Translation gives CASSLEPERQPQHF. The full variable domain, with the rest looked up from reference TRBV5-1 and TRBJ1-5, is KAGVTQTPRYLIKTRGQQVTLSCSPISGHRSVSWYQQTPGQGLQFLFEYFSETQRNKGNFPGRFSGRQFSNSRSEMNVSTLELGDSALYLCASSLEPERQPQHFGDGTRLSIL.